This is a list of T cell receptor beta chains from one sample in a study of blood T cell repertoires in COVID-19. Some clones are missing from TCRdb's copy, which holds only in-frame ones; the method was immunoSEQ multiplex PCR. The sample has 200,000 to 300,000 clones; over 75% are singletons. The sequencing input was peripheral blood. The source is a human donor in a cohort sampled during active COVID-19. CDR3s include the opening cysteine and the closing phenylalanine or tryptophan. Fields, in order: D gene, V gene, clone size, J gene, CDR3 protein, CDR3 DNA. The D gene is left open where the match is weak. Expanded clones get a size class; other rows say once, few or many, or leave the size out.

>-|TRBV9|-|TRBJ2-5
CASSAHFLPQETQYF
TGTGCCAGCAGCGCCCACTTCCTCCCTCAAGAGACCCAGTACTTC
>TRBD2|TRBV6-2/TRBV6-3|few|TRBJ2-2
CASSLSPGLAATGELFF
TGTGCCAGCAGCCTATCCCCCGGACTAGCGGCTACCGGGGAGCTGTTTTTT
>TRBD1|TRBV28|-|TRBJ1-2
CASSSDRGRVYGYTF
TGTGCCAGCAGTTCGGACAGGGGGCGCGTCTATGGCTACACCTTC
>TRBD1|TRBV29-1|-|TRBJ1-5
CSVEGGTGGNQPQHF
TGCAGCGTTGAAGGGGGGACAGGGGGCAATCAGCCCCAGCATTTT
>-|TRBV11-2|-|TRBJ1-2
CASSFLGLANYGYTF
TGTGCCAGCAGCTTTTTGGGGCTCGCTAACTATGGCTACACCTTC
>TRBD2|TRBV3-1/TRBV3-2|-|TRBJ2-3
CASRTSGGTDTQYF
TGTGCCAGCAGAACTAGCGGAGGCACAGATACGCAGTATTTT
>-|TRBV18|-|TRBJ2-7
CASSPTGASYEQYF
TGTGCCAGCTCACCAACAGGCGCCTCCTACGAGCAGTACTTC
>-|TRBV5-4|-|TRBJ2-1
CASSKGGYNEQFF
TGTGCCAGCAGCAAGGGAGGATACAATGAGCAGTTCTTC
>-|TRBV15|-|TRBJ2-5
CATSRDRGFETQYF
TGTGCCACCAGCAGAGATCGGGGGTTTGAGACCCAGTACTTC
>TRBD2|TRBV7-9|-|TRBJ2-1
CASSLAGGMNEQFF
TGTGCCAGCAGTCTAGCGGGGGGAATGAATGAGCAGTTCTTC
>TRBD2|TRBV5-1|-|TRBJ2-5
CASSPTGGGETQYF
TGCGCCAGCAGCCCCACGGGGGGAGGGGAGACCCAGTACTTC
>-|TRBV11-3|-|TRBJ2-7
CASSNTGSPEQYF
TGTGCCAGCAGCAACACAGGGAGCCCCGAGCAGTACTTC
>TRBD2|TRBV5-1|-|TRBJ2-5
CASSLLGLSQETQYF
TGCGCCAGCAGCTTGCTGGGACTATCTCAAGAGACCCAGTACTTC